What follows are 7 T cell receptor beta chains derived from one specimen sequenced in a study of cytomegalovirus exposure and HLA in healthy donors (dated by TCRdb to 2015 to 2018). Library prep was done by the immunoSEQ multiplex PCR assay. The immuneACCESS repertoire file appears here via TCRdb, limited to in-frame rearrangements. These files lack a portion of the clones; in checked studies, under half of the deficit traces to unresolved V genes, and the cause of the others is not known. The sample data list some 150,000 clones, and roughly 89% of these were observed just once. The top ten hold around 3.4% of the sample. Sequences were obtained from PBMCs. Every receptor here comes from a woman aged 18-29 years in good health and CMV-seropositive.

CDR3 DNA sequence: TGTGCCTGGAGTCATAGGGGGAATCAGCCCCAGCATTTT. Translated, it gives CAWSHRGNQPQHF. The V gene is TRBV30, the J gene TRBJ1-5; possibly TRBD1 for D (6 bases). The V end was cut by 2 bases, the J end by 4 bases, with 9 bases between. Germline assignment: CDR1 GTSNPN and CDR2 SVGIG (reference sequence). This CDR3 has 13 amino acids.

V is TRBV14 and J is TRBJ2-7, with 8 positions matching TRBD1. This CDR3 is 12 amino acids long. Germline V gene lookup returns CDR1 SGHDN and CDR2 FVKESK. After removal of 9 bases from V and 3 bases from J, the junction contained 4 bases not matched to a gene. DNA of the CDR3: TGTGCCAGTGGTACAGGGGGCTACGAGCAGTACTTC. This encodes CASGTGGYEQYF. Drawing the rest from reference TRBV14 and TRBJ2-7, the complete variable domain is EAGVTQFPSHSVIEKGQTVTLRCDPISGHDNLYWYRRVMGKEIKFLLHFVKESKQDESGMPNNRFLAERTGGTYSTLKVQPAELEDSGVYFCASGTGGYEQYFGPGTRLTVT.

The rearrangement links TRBV25-1 to TRBJ1-2; D unclear. V shed 1 base and J shed 6 bases, with 12 bases lying between them. CDR1 is MGHDK, CDR2 SYGVNS, per germline. This CDR3 contains 14 residues. The CDR3 region has the DNA TGTGCCAGCAGTGAATCGAGAGGGTTGAATGGCTACACCTTC. Its protein product is CASSESRGLNGYTF.

The chain employs TRBV7-9 and TRBJ2-1, with 10 bases aligning to TRBD2. Losses at the gene ends were 5 bases for V and 8 bases for J; bases not matched to a gene: 6. Germline values: CDR1 SEHNR, CDR2 FQNEAQ (reference sequence). The CDR3 sequence is 14 residues long. The CDR3 is CASSLSGRQDEQFF. Here the CDR3 DNA reads TGTGCCAGCAGCCTTAGCGGGAGGCAGGATGAGCAGTTCTTC.

The rearrangement uses TRBV30 and TRBJ1-5; unclear D gene. CDR3 length equals 13 residues. In germline, CDR1 is GTSNPN, CDR2 SVGIG (reference sequence). The V and J ends lost 0 bases and 6 bases respectively, with 9 bases between them. The CDR3 DNA is TGTGCCTGGAGTGTAGCATCAATTCAGCCCCAGCATTTT. This translates into CAWSVASIQPQHF.

The chain links TRBV5-1 to TRBJ2-7, with 13 bases that match TRBD2. The length of the CDR3 is 14 residues. From germline, CDR1 is SGHRS and CDR2 YFSETQ. Trimming at V came to 4 bases and at J to 9 bases, leaving 7 bases not matched to a gene. CDR3 DNA sequence: TGCGCCAGCAGCGGGACTAGCGGGACCCGTAGGCAGTACTTC. This gives the protein CASSGTSGTRRQYF.

This chain links TRBV19 with TRBJ1-4; TRBD1 matches at 7 bases. In germline, CDR1 is LNHDA, CDR2 SQIVND (reference sequence). The length of the CDR3 is 15 residues. Losses at the gene ends were 4 bases for V and 4 bases for J; bases not matched to a gene: 6. The CDR3 spells CASSTLDRDNEKLFF. The DNA of the CDR3 is TGTGCCAGTAGTACCCTAGACAGGGATAATGAAAAACTGTTTTTT.